These T cell receptor beta chains were read from a single sample in a study of Tregs in tolerant kidney transplant recipients. Data came from immunoSEQ multiplex PCR; TCRdb stores just in-frame clones and leaves some out. Altogether some 57,000 clones are present, roughly nine tenths being singletons, with the ten largest covering roughly 15%. Sample: CD8+ T cells from blood (PBMCs), taken 24 months after the transplant. The origin of the receptors is a human patient who received a combined kidney and bone marrow transplant. These T cells may partly come from the graft donor. CDR3s include the opening cysteine and the closing phenylalanine or tryptophan. Each record gives: V gene, clone size, D gene, J gene, CDR3 DNA, CDR3 protein. A D gene is named only where the DNA matches it firmly. The size entry is marked missing in some rows and otherwise reads once, few, many or a size class.

TRBV5-6	.	.	TRBJ2-7	TGTGCCAGCAGCTCAGGACAGTACGAGCAGTACTTC	CASSSGQYEQYF
TRBV6-1	once	.	TRBJ1-3	TGTGCCAGCAGTGAACTGGGGGCAAGCGCCGGAAACACCATATATTTT	CASSELGASAGNTIYF
TRBV10-1	.	.	TRBJ2-5	TGCGCCAGCAGTGAGGAGAGCGTCTGGGGGCCCCAAGAGACCCAGTACTTC	CASSEESVWGPQETQYF
TRBV10-3	.	TRBD2	TRBJ2-7	TGTGCCATCAGAACCGGGACTAGCGGGACCTACGAGCAGTACTTC	CAIRTGTSGTYEQYF
TRBV4-3	once	.	TRBJ1-2	TGCGCCAGCAGCCAAGATAAATGGGGGGGTTTCGGCTACACCTTC	CASSQDKWGGFGYTF
TRBV9	.	TRBD1	TRBJ1-3	TGTGCCAGCAGCGACAGGGGGCTGCCTGGAAACACCATATATTTT	CASSDRGLPGNTIYF
TRBV5-8	.	.	TRBJ1-2	TGTGCCAGCAGCCGCCTCAACACGTATGGCTACACCTTC	CASSRLNTYGYTF
TRBV7-9	.	TRBD2	TRBJ2-1	TGTGCCAGCAGCTCCACCACCGCGGGAGATGCAGGGTCCTACAATGAGCAGTTCTTC	CASSSTTAGDAGSYNEQFF
TRBV5-4	.	TRBD2	TRBJ2-3	TGTGCCAGCAGCTTGGCCCCAGCCGGGGGGGTTACAGATACGCAGTATTTT	CASSLAPAGGVTDTQYF
TRBV6-1	once	TRBD1	TRBJ2-7	TGTGCCAGCAGTTTACGGACAGGCCTTTACGAGCAGTACTTC	CASSLRTGLYEQYF
TRBV11-3	.	.	TRBJ2-7	TGTGCCAGCAGCTTAAATCGTGGCAGGGTCTACGAGCAGTACTTC	CASSLNRGRVYEQYF
TRBV7-8	.	.	TRBJ2-1	TGTGCCAGCAGCTCCCCTATAAGCTATGAGCAGTTCTTC	CASSSPISYEQFF
TRBV11-2	.	.	TRBJ1-1	TGTGCCAGCAGCCCTGGGGAAGCTTTTCGGGAATTTGAGAATGAAGCTTTCTTT	CASSPGEAFREFENEAFF
TRBV2	once	.	TRBJ1-2	TGTGCCAGCAGTGAACCGACAGGTATTAACTATGGCTACACCTTC	CASSEPTGINYGYTF
TRBV2	.	TRBD2	TRBJ2-3	TGTGCCAGCACTAGCGGGGGGATAGATACGCAGTATTTT	CASTSGGIDTQYF
TRBV5-6	.	.	TRBJ2-3	TGTGCCAGCAGCTTGTATCCTAGCACAGATACGCAGTATTTT	CASSLYPSTDTQYF
TRBV30	few	.	TRBJ2-1	TGTGCCTGGAGTCTATACGGGGTTTCGAACAATGAGCAGTTCTTC	CAWSLYGVSNNEQFF
TRBV7-9	.	TRBD1	TRBJ2-2	TGTGCCGGCAGCGACTTTTACAGGGGAAGGACCGGGGAGCTGTTTTTT	CAGSDFYRGRTGELFF
TRBV11-2	.	.	TRBJ2-7	TGTGCCAGCAGCATAACTAGTTACGAGCAGTACTTC	CASSITSYEQYF
TRBV27	.	TRBD1	TRBJ2-7	TGTGCCAGCGGACAGGGTTATCACTACGAGCAGTACTTC	CASGQGYHYEQYF
TRBV2	.	TRBD2	TRBJ2-1	TGTGCCGGGGGAGCGGGAAACTACAATGAGCAGTTCTTC	CAGGAGNYNEQFF
TRBV30	.	.	TRBJ2-5	TGTGCCTGGAGTGTTGGGCAGCAAGAGACCCAGTACTTC	CAWSVGQQETQYF
TRBV29-1	.	.	TRBJ1-2	TGCAGCGCCCCCGGAGGCGGGTATGGCTACACCTTC	CSAPGGGYGYTF
TRBV27	few	TRBD1	TRBJ1-2	TGTGCCAGCAGTTACTCGATGACAGGGGAATACTATGGCTACACCTTC	CASSYSMTGEYYGYTF
TRBV14	.	TRBD1	TRBJ1-2	TGTGCCAGCAGCCAAGGGGGGACAGGTGTTGAGGGCTACACCTTC	CASSQGGTGVEGYTF
TRBV6-5	.	TRBD2	TRBJ2-5	TGTGCCAGCAGTATCGGGGGGAGTGGACTAGAGACCCAGTACTTC	CASSIGGSGLETQYF
TRBV15	.	TRBD1	TRBJ2-7	TGTGCCACCAGCGACAGGGTTCACAGGGAGCAGTACTTC	CATSDRVHREQYF
TRBV27	.	.	TRBJ1-3	TGTGCCAGCAGTTTATCGGGGGGCTCTGGAAACACCATATATTTT	CASSLSGGSGNTIYF
TRBV7-8	once	.	TRBJ1-2	TGTGCCAGCAGCCGCGATGCAAGCGCCTATGGCTACACCTTC	CASSRDASAYGYTF
TRBV19	.	.	TRBJ1-5	TGTGCCAGTAGTATAGGATCCAGGGGTCTTCAGCCCCAGCATTTT	CASSIGSRGLQPQHF
TRBV28	.	TRBD2	TRBJ2-2	TGTGCCAGCACCGCCCTGAAGCGGGGCGGGGAGCTGTTTTTT	CASTALKRGGELFF
TRBV5-1	.	.	TRBJ2-1	TGCGCCAGCAGCCGACTAGAGAATGAGCAGTTCTTC	CASSRLENEQFF
TRBV6-1	.	.	TRBJ2-4	TGTGCCAGCAGTGGCGTAACCGAGGGAGCCAAAAACATTCAGTACTTC	CASSGVTEGAKNIQYF
TRBV5-6	.	.	TRBJ2-7	TGTGCCAGCAGCTTGGCCCCGAGGCTCTACGAGCAGTACTTC	CASSLAPRLYEQYF
TRBV4-1	.	.	TRBJ1-2	TGCGCCAGCGCAGGAAACTATGGCTACACCTTC	CASAGNYGYTF
TRBV13	.	.	TRBJ2-1	TGTGCCAGCAGCACAGGGAACAATGAGCAGTTCTTC	CASSTGNNEQFF
TRBV13	.	TRBD2	TRBJ2-5	TGTGCCAGCAGCCAGGGCCGTAGCGGGAGGGAGGAGACCCAGTACTTC	CASSQGRSGREETQYF
TRBV30	.	TRBD1	TRBJ1-2	TGTGCCTGGTACCCGGGACAGGGGGCCGCTAACTATGGCTACACCTTC	CAWYPGQGAANYGYTF
TRBV6-5	.	TRBD2	TRBJ2-7	TGTGCCAGCCAACCGGGACTAGCGGGGGGCTACGAGCAGTACTTC	CASQPGLAGGYEQYF
TRBV7-9	.	.	TRBJ1-2	TGTGCCAGCACCCGCGGACATCCACATGGCTACACCTTC	CASTRGHPHGYTF
TRBV7-8	.	TRBD1	TRBJ2-5	TGTGCCAGCAGCTTGCCAGGGGGTCCGGCAGAGACCCAGTACTTC	CASSLPGGPAETQYF
TRBV5-6	.	TRBD2	TRBJ2-7	TGTGCCAGCAGCCTTGGGACTAGCGGGTACGAGCAGTACTTC	CASSLGTSGYEQYF
TRBV2	.	.	TRBJ1-2	TGTGCCAGCAGTGGGGGGCCTGGGGTGCCTAACTATGGCTACACCTTC	CASSGGPGVPNYGYTF
TRBV4-3	.	TRBD2	TRBJ2-7	TGCGCCAGCAGCCAAAAGACCGGGACTAGCGGGAGTAACGAGCAGTACTTC	CASSQKTGTSGSNEQYF
TRBV7-3	.	TRBD2	TRBJ2-5	TGTGCCAGCAGCCCTAAACTAGCGGCCCCAGAGACCCAGTACTTC	CASSPKLAAPETQYF
TRBV9	.	TRBD2	TRBJ2-3	TGTGCCAGCAGCCCTGTGGGACTAGGGACAGATACGCAGTATTTT	CASSPVGLGTDTQYF
TRBV19	.	TRBD1	TRBJ2-7	TGTGCCAGTAGCGCGGGACAGGGTAACGAGCAGTACTTC	CASSAGQGNEQYF
TRBV5-6	once	.	TRBJ1-1	TGTGCCAGCAGCTGGGACTCCTACGTTTCTAATGAAGCTTTCTTT	CASSWDSYVSNEAFF
TRBV13	.	.	TRBJ2-5	TGTGCCAGCAGCTTGATGCGCACGGAGACCCAGTACTTC	CASSLMRTETQYF
TRBV10-3	.	TRBD1	TRBJ2-1	TGTGCCAGCCGGGACAGGGGTTTTTACTCCCACTACAATGAGCAGTTCTTC	CASRDRGFYSHYNEQFF
TRBV5-6	.	.	TRBJ2-7	TGTGCCAGCAGCTTGGCAAGCCACGAGCAGTACTTC	CASSLASHEQYF
TRBV15	.	TRBD1	TRBJ2-2	TGTGCCACCAGCAGTTCCGGGACAGCAATCACCGGGGAGCTGTTTTTT	CATSSSGTAITGELFF
TRBV7-3	.	.	TRBJ2-3	TGTGCCAGCAGCTTAAAGGTGGCACACGAGGAGACAGATACGCAGTATTTT	CASSLKVAHEETDTQYF
TRBV7-9	few	TRBD1	TRBJ1-4	TGTGCCAGCAGCGAAGCGGGACAGGGAGGGGAAAAACTGTTTTTT	CASSEAGQGGEKLFF
TRBV4-1	.	.	TRBJ1-4	TGCGCCAGCAGCCAGGGGCTGGGGGCGTTTAATGAAAAACTGTTTTTT	CASSQGLGAFNEKLFF
TRBV19	.	TRBD1	TRBJ1-6	TGTGCCAGTAGTGCTCGGACAGGATATTCCCCCCTCCACTTT	CASSARTGYSPLHF
TRBV15	.	.	TRBJ2-1	TGTGCCACCAGCAGAGGGGGCGCAGACAATGAGCAGTTCTTC	CATSRGGADNEQFF
TRBV4-3	.	.	TRBJ2-7	TGCGCCAGCGGCCAAGGCGAGGGCTACGAGCAGTACTTC	CASGQGEGYEQYF
TRBV19	.	.	TRBJ2-5	TGTGCCAGTAGTATTGCGCAGGGGCTCCAAGAGACCCAGTACTTC	CASSIAQGLQETQYF